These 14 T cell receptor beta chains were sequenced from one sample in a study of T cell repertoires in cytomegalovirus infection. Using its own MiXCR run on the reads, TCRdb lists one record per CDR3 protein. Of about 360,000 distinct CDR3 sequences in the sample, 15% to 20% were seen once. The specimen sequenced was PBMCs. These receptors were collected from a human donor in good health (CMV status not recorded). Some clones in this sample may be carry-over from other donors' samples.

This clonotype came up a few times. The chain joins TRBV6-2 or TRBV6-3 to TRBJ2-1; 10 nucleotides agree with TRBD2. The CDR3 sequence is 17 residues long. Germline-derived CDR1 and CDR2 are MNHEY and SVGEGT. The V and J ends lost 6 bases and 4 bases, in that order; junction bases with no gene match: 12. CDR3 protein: CASSPVPGTSVYNEQFF. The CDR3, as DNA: TGTGCCAGCAGCCCCGTCCCCGGGACTAGCGTATACAATGAGCAGTTCTTC.

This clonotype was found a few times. In nucleotides, the CDR3 is TGTGCCACCAGTGATTACGGGGCTGGGGAGCTGTTTTTT. It translates to CATSDYGAGELFF. The V gene is TRBV24-1, the J gene TRBJ2-2, with D perhaps being TRBD1 or TRBD2 (5 bases each). Germline lookup yields CDR1 KGHDR and CDR2 SFDVKD. This CDR3 spans 13 amino acids. V lost 2 bases and J lost 8, with 8 bases in between.

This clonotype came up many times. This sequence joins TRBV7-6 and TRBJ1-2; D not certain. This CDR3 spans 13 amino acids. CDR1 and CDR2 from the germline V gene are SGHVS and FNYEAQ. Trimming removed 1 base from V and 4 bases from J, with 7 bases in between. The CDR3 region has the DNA TGTGCCAGCAGCTTAGAGCCTGCCTATGGCTACACCTTC. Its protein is CASSLEPAYGYTF.

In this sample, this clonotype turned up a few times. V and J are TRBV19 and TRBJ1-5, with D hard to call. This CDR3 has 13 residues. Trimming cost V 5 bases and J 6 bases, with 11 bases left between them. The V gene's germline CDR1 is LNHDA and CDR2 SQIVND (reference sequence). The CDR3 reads CASSDREGQPQHF. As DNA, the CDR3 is TGTGCCAGTAGTGATAGGGAGGGTCAGCCCCAGCATTTT.

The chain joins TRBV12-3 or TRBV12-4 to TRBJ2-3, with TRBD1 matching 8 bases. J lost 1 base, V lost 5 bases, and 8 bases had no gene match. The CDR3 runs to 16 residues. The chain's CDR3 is CASSTGQGFGTDTQYF. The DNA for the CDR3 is TGTGCCAGCAGTACAGGACAGGGCTTTGGCACAGATACGCAGTATTTT.

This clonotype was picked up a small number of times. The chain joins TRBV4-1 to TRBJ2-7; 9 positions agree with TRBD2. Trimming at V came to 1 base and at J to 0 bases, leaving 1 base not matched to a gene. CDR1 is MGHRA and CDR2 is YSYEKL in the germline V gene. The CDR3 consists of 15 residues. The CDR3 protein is CASSQGLAASYEQYF. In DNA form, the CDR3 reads TGCGCCAGCAGCCAAGGACTAGCGGCCTCCTACGAGCAGTACTTC.

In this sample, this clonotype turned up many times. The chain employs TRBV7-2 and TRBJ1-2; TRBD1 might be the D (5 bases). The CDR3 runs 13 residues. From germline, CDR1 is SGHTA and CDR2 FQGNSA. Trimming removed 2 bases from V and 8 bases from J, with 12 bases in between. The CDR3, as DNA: TGTGCCAGCAGCTTATATGGGGCAGGAGGCTACACCTTC. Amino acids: CASSLYGAGGYTF.

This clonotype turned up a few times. This CDR3 reads CASYNPGPNSTEAFF. The CDR3 DNA follows: TGTGCCAGCTACAATCCGGGACCGAACAGCACTGAAGCTTTCTTT. The chain links TRBV7-9 to TRBJ1-1, with D possibly matching TRBD1 (5 bases). The germline gives CDR1 SEHNR, CDR2 FQNEAQ (reference sequence). This CDR3 comprises 15 residues. V was clipped by 8 bases and J by 4 bases, with 20 bases between them.

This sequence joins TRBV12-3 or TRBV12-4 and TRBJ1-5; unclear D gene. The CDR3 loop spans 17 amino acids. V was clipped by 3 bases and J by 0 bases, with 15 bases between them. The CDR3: CASSFPRRTYSNQPQHF. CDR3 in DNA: TGTGCCAGCAGTTTTCCGCGACGGACGTATAGCAATCAGCCCCAGCATTTT.

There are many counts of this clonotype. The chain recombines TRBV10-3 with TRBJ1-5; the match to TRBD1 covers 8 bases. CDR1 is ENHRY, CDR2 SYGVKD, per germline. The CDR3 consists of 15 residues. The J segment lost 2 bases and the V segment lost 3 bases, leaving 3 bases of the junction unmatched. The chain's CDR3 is CAISDSGGGNQPQHF. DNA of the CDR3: TGTGCCATCAGTGATTCAGGGGGCGGCAATCAGCCCCAGCATTTT.

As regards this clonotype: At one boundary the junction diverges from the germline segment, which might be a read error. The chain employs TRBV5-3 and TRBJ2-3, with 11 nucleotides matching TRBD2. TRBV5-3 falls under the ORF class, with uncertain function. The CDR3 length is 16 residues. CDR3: CASSYWTSGSTDTQYF. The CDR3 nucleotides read TGTGCCAGCAGCTACTGGACTAGCGGGAGCACAGATACGCAGTATTTT.

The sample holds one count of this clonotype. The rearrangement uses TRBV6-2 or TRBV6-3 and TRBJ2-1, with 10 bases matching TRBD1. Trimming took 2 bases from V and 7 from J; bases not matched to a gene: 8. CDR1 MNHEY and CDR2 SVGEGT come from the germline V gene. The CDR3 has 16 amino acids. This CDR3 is CASSYADRGRRNEQFF. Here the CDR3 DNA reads TGTGCCAGCAGTTACGCTGACAGGGGGCGTAGGAATGAGCAGTTCTTC.

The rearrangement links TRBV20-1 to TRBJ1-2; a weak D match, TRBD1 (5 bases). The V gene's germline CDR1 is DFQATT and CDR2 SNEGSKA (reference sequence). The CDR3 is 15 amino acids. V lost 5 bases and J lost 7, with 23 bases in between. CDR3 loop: CSALPRGGVWVGYTF. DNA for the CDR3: TGCAGTGCTCTACCCCGGGGAGGGGTATGGGTTGGCTACACCTTC.

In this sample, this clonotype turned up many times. CDR3: CASSPDRFSNEQFF. Written as DNA, the CDR3 is TGTGCCAGCAGCCCCGACAGGTTTAGCAATGAGCAGTTCTTC. The chain uses TRBV7-2 and TRBJ2-1, with D perhaps TRBD1 (6 bases). The CDR3 has 14 amino acids. Germline V gives CDR1 SGHTA, CDR2 FQGNSA. Deletions cut 5 bases from V and 6 bases from J, with 14 bases between.